This T cell receptor (beta chain) was sequenced for a study of cytomegalovirus exposure and HLA in healthy donors. In the PCR, 60 Vbeta and 13 Jbeta primers were used. TCRdb keeps only in-frame clones here, not all; method: immunoSEQ multiplex PCR. The data show 70,000 to 100,000 clones, with roughly 69% seen just once and approximately 2.7% held by the top ten. This clone was recorded once. Per the germline V gene, CDR1 is MNHNY and CDR2 is SVGAGI (reference sequence). Trimming at V came to 1 base and at J to 9 bases, leaving 8 bases not matched to a gene. The CDR3 runs 16 residues. Input material: PBMCs. The clonotype originates from a man aged 45-65 years in good health and CMV-seronegative. V gene TRBV6-6 combines with J gene TRBJ2-1, with 11 bases matching TRBD2. The CDR3 sequence: CASSYWVGTSGSEQFF. DNA for the CDR3: TGTGCCAGCAGTTACTGGGTGGGGACTAGCGGTAGTGAGCAGTTCTTC.